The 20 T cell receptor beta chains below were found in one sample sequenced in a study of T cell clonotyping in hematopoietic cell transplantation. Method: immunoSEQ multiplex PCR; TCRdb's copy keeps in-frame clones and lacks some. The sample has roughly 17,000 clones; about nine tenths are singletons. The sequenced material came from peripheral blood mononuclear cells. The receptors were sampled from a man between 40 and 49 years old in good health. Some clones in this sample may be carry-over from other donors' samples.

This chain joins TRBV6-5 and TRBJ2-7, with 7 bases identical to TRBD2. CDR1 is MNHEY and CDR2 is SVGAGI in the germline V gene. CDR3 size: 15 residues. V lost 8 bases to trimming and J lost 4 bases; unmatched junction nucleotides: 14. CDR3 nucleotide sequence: TGTGCCAGCGCTCGTTCCGGGACTACGCTTTACGAGCAGTACTTC. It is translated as CASARSGTTLYEQYF.

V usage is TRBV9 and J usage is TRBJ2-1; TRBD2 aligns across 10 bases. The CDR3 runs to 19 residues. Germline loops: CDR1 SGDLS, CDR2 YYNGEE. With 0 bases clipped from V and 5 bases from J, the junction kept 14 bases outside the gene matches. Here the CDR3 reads CASSVARVYSGRRDNEQFF. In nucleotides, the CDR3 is TGTGCCAGCAGCGTAGCCCGAGTCTATAGCGGGAGGAGAGACAATGAGCAGTTCTTC.

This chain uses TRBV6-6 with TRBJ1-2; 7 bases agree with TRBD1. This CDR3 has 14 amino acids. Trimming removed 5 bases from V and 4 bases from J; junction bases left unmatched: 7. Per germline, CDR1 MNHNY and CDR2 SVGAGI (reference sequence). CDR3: CASSRDSPVYGYTF. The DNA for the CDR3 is TGTGCCAGCAGTCGGGACAGCCCCGTCTATGGCTACACCTTC.

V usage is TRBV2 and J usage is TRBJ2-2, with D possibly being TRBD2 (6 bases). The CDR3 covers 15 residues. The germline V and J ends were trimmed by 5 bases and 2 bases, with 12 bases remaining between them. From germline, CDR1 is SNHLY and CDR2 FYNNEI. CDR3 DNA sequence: TGTGCCAGCAGTTCCGGGACTGCCAACACCGGGGAGCTGTTTTTT. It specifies CASSSGTANTGELFF.

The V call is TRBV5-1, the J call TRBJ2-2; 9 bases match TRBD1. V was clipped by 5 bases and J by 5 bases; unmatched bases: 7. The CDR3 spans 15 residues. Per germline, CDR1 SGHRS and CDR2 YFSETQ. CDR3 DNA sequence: TGCGCCAGCAGTTACGGGACAGGGACGACCGGGGAGCTGTTTTTT. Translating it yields CASSYGTGTTGELFF.

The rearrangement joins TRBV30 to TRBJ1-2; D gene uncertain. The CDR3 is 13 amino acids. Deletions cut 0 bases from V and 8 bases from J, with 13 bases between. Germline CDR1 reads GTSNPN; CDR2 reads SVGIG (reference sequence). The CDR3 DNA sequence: TGTGCCTGGAGTGTACTGGACCCGGAAGGCTACACCTTC. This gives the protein CAWSVLDPEGYTF. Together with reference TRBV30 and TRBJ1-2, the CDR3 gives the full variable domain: SQTIHQWPATLVQPVGSPLSLECTVEGTSNPNLYWYRQAAGRGLQLLFYSVGIGQISSEVPQNLSASRPQDRQFILSSKKLLLSDSGFYLCAWSVLDPEGYTFGSGTRLTVV.

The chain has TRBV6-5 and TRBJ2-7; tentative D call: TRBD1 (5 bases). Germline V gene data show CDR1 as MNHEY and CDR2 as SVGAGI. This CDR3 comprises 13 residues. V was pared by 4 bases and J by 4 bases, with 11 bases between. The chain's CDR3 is CASSFIRGYEQYF. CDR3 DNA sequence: TGTGCCAGCAGTTTCATTAGGGGTTACGAGCAGTACTTC.

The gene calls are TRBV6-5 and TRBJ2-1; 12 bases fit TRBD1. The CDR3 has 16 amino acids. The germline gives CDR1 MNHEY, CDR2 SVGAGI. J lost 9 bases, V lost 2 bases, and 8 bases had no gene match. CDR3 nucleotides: TGTGCCAGCAGTTACCGGGGACAGGGGGCCAGAGGTGAGCAGTTCTTC. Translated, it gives CASSYRGQGARGEQFF.

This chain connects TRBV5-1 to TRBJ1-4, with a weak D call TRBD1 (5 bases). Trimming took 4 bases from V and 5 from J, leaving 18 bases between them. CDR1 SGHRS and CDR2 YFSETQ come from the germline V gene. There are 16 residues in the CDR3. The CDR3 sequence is CASSPEGDGGNEKLFF. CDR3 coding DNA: TGCGCCAGCAGCCCGGAAGGGGACGGGGGAAATGAAAAACTGTTTTTT.

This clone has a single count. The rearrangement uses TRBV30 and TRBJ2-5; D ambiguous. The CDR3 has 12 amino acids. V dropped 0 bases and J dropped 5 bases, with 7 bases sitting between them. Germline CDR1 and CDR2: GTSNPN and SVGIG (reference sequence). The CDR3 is CAWSVVGETQYF. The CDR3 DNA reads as TGTGCCTGGAGTGTAGTGGGGGAGACCCAGTACTTC.

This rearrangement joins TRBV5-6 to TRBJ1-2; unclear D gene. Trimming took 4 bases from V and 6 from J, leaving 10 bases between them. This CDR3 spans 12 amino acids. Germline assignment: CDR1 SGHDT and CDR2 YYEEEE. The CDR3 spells CASSIFKDGYTF. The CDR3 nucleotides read TGTGCCAGCAGCATATTCAAAGATGGCTACACCTTC.

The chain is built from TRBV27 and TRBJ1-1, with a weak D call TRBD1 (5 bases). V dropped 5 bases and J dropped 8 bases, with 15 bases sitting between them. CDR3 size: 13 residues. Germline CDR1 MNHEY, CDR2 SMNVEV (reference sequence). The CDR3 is CASSLGDLSEAFF. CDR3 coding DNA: TGTGCCAGCAGTCTCGGGGACCTCTCAGAAGCTTTCTTT.

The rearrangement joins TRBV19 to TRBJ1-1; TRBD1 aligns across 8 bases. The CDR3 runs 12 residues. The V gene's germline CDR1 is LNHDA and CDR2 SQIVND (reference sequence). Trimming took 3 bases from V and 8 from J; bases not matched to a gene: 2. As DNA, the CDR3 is TGTGCCAGTAGTATCCGGGACAGGGAAGCTTTCTTT. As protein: CASSIRDREAFF.

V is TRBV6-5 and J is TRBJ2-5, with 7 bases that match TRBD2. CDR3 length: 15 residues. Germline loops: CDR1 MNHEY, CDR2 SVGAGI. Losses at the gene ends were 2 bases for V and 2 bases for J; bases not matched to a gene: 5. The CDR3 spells CASSYGAGLQETQYF. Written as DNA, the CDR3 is TGTGCCAGCAGTTACGGAGCGGGGTTACAAGAGACCCAGTACTTC.

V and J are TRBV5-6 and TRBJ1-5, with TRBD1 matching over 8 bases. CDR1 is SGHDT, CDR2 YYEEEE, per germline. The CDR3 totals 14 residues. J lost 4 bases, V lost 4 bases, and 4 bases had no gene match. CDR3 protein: CASSHRQGNQPQHF. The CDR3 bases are TGTGCCAGCAGCCACCGACAGGGGAATCAGCCCCAGCATTTT.

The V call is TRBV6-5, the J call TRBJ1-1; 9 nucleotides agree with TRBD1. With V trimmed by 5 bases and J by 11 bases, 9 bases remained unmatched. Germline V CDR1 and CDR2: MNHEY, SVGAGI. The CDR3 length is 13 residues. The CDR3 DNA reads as TGTGCCAGCAGTCCCCCTGGACAGGGGAAGGCTTTCTTT. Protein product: CASSPPGQGKAFF.

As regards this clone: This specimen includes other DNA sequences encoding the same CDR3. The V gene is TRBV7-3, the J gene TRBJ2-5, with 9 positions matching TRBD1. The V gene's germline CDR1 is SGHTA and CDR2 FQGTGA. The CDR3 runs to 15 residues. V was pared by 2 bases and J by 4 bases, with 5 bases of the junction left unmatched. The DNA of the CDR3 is TGTGCCAGCAGCTTACAAGGGACAGGGCGAGAGACCCAGTACTTC. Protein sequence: CASSLQGTGRETQYF. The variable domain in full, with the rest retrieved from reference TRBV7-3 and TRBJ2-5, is GAGVSQTPSNKVTEKGKYVELRCDPISGHTALYWYRQSLGQGPEFLIYFQGTGAADDSGLPNDRFFAVRPEGSVSTLKIQRTERGDSAVYLCASSLQGTGRETQYFGPGTRLLVL.

The DNA for the CDR3 is TGTGCCAGCACAAGGACAGGGGGCGGCGAGCAGTACTTC. Its translation is CASTRTGGGEQYF. V is TRBV6-6 and J is TRBJ2-7, with 11 bases fitting TRBD1. Germline values: CDR1 MNHNY, CDR2 SVGAGI (reference sequence). The CDR3 has 13 amino acids. With V trimmed by 7 bases and J by 6 bases, 5 bases remained unmatched.

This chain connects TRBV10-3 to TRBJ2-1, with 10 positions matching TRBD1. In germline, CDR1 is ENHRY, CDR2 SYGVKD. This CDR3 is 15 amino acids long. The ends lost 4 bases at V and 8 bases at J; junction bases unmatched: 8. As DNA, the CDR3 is TGTGCCATCAGTGTAGGGACAGGGGATGTGGATGAGCAGTTCTTC. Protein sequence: CAISVGTGDVDEQFF.

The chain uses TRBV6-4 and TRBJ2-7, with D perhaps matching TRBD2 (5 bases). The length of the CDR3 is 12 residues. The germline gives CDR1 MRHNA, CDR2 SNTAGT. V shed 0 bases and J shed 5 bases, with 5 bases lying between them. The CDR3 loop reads CASSDSRDEQYF. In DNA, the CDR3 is TGTGCCAGCAGTGACTCGAGGGACGAGCAGTACTTC.